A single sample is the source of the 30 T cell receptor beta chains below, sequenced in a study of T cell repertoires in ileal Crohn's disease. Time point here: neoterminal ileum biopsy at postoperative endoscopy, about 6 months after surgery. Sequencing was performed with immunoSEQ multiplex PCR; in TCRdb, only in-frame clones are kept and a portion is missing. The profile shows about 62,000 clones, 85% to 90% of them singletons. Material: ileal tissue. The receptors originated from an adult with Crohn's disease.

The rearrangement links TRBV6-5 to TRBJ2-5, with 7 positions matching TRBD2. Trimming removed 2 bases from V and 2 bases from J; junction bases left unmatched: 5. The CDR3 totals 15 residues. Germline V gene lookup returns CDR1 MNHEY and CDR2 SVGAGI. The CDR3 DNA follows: TGTGCCAGCAGTTACCAGGGACTACTACAAGAGACCCAGTACTTC. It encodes CASSYQGLLQETQYF.

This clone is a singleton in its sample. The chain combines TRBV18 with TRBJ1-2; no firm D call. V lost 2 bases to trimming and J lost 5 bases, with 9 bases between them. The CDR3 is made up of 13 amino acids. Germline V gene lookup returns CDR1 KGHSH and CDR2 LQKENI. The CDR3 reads CASSPAERYGYTF. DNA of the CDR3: TGTGCCAGCTCACCAGCGGAGAGGTATGGCTACACCTTC.

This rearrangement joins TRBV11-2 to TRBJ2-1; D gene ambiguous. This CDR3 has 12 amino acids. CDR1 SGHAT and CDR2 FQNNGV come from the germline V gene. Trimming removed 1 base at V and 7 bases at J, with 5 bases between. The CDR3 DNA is TGTGCCAGCAGCTTAGTCGGGAATGAGCAGTTCTTC. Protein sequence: CASSLVGNEQFF.

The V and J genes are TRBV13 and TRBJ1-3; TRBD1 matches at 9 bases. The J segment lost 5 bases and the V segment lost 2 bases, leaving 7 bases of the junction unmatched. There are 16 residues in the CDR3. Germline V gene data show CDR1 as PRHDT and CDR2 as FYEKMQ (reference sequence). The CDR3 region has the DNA TGTGCCAGCAGCTTACTAGGGACAGGGAGTAGAAACACCATATATTTT. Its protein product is CASSLLGTGSRNTIYF.

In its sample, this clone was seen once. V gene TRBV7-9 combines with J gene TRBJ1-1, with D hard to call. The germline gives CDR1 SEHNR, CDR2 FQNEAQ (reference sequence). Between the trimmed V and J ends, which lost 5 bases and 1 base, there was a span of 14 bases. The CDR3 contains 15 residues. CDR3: CASSRALEKNTEAFF. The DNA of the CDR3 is TGTGCCAGCAGCCGAGCCTTAGAGAAGAACACTGAAGCTTTCTTT.

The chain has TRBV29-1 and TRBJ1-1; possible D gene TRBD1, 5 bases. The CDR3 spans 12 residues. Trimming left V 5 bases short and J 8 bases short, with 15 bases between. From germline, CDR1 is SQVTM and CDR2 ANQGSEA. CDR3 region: CSVRHPPGEAFF. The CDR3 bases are TGCAGCGTTAGACACCCGCCAGGGGAAGCTTTCTTT. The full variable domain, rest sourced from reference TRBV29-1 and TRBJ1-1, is SAVISQKPSRDICQRGTSLTIQCQVDSQVTMMFWYRQQPGQSLTLIATANQGSEATYESGFVIDKFPISRPNLTFSTLTVSNMSPEDSSIYLCSVRHPPGEAFFGQGTRLTVV.

The CDR3 DNA follows: TGCGCCAGCAGTGAGGGAAGCGTAGCTTTCTTT. Translation gives CASSEGSVAFF. This sequence joins TRBV10-1 and TRBJ1-1; D remains ambiguous. CDR1 and CDR2 (germline): WNHNN, SYGVQD (reference sequence). The V and J ends lost 2 bases and 10 bases respectively, with 8 bases between them. The CDR3 totals 11 residues.

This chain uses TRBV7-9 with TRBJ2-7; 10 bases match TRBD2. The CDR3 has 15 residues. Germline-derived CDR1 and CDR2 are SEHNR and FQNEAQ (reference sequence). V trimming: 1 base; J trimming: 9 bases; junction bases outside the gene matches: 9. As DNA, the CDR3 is TGTGCCAGCAGCTTAGGGGGGAGTAGCGGGAGGTTGCAGTACTTC. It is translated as CASSLGGSSGRLQYF.

The CDR3 nucleotides read TGCAGCGTTTCACAGGGTCCCGGGGAGCTGTTTTTT. It is translated as CSVSQGPGELFF. The chain uses TRBV29-1 and TRBJ2-2, with a possible D match to TRBD1 (6 bases). The germline V gene has CDR1 SQVTM and CDR2 ANQGSEA. This CDR3 has 12 amino acids. The germline V and J ends were trimmed by 5 bases and 6 bases, with 10 bases remaining between them.

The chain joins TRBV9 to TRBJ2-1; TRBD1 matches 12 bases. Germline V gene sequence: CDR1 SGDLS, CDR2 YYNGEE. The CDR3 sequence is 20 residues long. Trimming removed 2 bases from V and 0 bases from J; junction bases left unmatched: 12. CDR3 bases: TGTGCCAGCAGCGTTCAAGCTGGGACAGGGGGCGTCTCCTCCTACAATGAGCAGTTCTTC. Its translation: CASSVQAGTGGVSSYNEQFF.

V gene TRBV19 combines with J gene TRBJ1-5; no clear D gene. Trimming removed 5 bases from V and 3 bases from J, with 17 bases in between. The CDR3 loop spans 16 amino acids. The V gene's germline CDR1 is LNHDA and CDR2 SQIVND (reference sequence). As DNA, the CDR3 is TGTGCCAGTAGTTTCGCGTACCCACCATCCAATCAGCCCCAGCATTTT. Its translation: CASSFAYPPSNQPQHF.

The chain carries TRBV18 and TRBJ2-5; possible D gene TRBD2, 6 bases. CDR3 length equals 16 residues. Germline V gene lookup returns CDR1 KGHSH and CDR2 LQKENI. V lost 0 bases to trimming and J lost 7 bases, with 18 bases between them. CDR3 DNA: TGTGCCAGCTCACCACCGGTCCCCGTTGCGCGGGGGACCCAGTACTTC. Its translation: CASSPPVPVARGTQYF.

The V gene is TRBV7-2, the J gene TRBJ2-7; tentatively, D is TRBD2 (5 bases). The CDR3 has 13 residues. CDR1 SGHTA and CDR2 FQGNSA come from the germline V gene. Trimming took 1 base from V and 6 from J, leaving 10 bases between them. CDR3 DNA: TGTGCCAGCAGCTTAGGGCCCAGCGGCGAGCAGTACTTC. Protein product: CASSLGPSGEQYF. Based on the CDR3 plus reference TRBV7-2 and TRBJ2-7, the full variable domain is GAGVSQSPSNKVTEKGKDVELRCDPISGHTALYWYRQSLGQGLEFLIYFQGNSAPDKSGLPSDRFSAERTGGSVSTLTIQRTQQEDSAVYLCASSLGPSGEQYFGPGTRLTVT.

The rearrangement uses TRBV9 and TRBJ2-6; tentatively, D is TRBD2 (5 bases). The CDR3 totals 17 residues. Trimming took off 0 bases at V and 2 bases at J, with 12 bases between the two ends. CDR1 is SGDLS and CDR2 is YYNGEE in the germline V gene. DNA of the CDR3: TGTGCCAGCAGCGTAGGTGGGAGTGCAGCTGGGGCCAACGTCCTGACTTTC. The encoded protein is CASSVGGSAAGANVLTF.

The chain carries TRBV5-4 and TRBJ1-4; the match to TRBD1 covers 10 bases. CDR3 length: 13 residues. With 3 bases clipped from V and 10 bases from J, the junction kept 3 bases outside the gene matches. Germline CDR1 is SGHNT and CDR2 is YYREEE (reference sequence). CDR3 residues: CASSSGQGGKLFF. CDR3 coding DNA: TGTGCCAGCAGCTCAGGACAGGGGGGAAAACTGTTTTTT. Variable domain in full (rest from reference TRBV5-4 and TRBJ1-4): ETGVTQSPTHLIKTRGQQVTLRCSSQSGHNTVSWYQQALGQGPQFIFQYYREEENGRGNFPPRFSGLQFPNYSSELNVNALELDDSALYLCASSSGQGGKLFFGSGTQLSVL.

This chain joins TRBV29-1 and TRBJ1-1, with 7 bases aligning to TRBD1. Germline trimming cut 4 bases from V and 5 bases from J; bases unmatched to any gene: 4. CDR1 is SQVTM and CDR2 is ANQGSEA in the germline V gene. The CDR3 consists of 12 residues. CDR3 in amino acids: CSVGPGGTEAFF. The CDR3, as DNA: TGCAGCGTTGGACCAGGGGGGACTGAAGCTTTCTTT.

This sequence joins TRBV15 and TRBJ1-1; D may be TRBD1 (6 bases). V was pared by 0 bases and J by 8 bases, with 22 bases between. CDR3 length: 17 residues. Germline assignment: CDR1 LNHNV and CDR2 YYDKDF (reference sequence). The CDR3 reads CATSRDYGAIRGPEAFF. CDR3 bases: TGTGCCACCAGCAGAGATTACGGGGCTATCAGGGGCCCCGAAGCTTTCTTT.

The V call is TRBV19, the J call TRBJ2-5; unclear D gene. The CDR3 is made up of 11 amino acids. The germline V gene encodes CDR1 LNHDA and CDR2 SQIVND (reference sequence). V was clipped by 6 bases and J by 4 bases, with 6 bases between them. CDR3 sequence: CASSNLETQYF. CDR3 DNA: TGTGCCAGTAGCAACTTAGAGACCCAGTACTTC.

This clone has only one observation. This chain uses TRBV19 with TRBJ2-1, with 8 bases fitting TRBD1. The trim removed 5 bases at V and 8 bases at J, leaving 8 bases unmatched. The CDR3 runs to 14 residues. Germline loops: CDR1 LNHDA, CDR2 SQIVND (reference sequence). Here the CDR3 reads CASSLDRVSYEQFF. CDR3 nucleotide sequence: TGTGCCAGTAGTTTGGACAGGGTTTCCTATGAGCAGTTCTTC.

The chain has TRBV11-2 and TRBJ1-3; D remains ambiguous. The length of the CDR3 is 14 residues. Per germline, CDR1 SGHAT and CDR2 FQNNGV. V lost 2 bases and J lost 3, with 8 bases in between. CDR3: CASSLQSLGNTIYF. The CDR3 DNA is TGTGCCAGCAGCTTACAGTCTCTTGGAAACACCATATATTTT. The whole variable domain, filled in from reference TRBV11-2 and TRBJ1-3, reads EAGVAQSPRYKIIEKRQSVAFWCNPISGHATLYWYQQILGQGPKLLIQFQNNGVVDDSQLPKDRFSAERLKGVDSTLKIQPAKLEDSAVYLCASSLQSLGNTIYFGEGSWLTVV.

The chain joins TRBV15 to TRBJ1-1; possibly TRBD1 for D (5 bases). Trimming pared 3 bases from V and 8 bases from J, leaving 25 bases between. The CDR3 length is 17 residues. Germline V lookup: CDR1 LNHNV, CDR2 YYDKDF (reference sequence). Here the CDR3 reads CATSSYRGVSSWGEAFF. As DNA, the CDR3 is TGTGCCACCAGCAGTTACCGGGGGGTCTCCAGCTGGGGCGAAGCTTTCTTT.

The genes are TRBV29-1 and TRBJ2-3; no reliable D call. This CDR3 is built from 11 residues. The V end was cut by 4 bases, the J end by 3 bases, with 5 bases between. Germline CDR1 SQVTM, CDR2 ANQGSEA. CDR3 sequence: CSVASTDTQYF. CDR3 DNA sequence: TGCAGCGTTGCCTCTACAGATACGCAGTATTTT.

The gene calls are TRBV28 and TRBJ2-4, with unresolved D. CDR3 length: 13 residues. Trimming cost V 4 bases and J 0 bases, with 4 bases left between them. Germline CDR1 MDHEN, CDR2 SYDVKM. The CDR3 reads CASSSEAKNIQYF. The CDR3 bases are TGTGCCAGCAGTTCAGAAGCCAAAAACATTCAGTACTTC.

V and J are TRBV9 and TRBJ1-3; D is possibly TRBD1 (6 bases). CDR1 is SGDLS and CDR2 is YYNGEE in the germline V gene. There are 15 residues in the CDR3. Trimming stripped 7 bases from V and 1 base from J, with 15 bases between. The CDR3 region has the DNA TGTGCCAGCGGACCTGACAGGCCATCTGGAAACACCATATATTTT. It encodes CASGPDRPSGNTIYF.

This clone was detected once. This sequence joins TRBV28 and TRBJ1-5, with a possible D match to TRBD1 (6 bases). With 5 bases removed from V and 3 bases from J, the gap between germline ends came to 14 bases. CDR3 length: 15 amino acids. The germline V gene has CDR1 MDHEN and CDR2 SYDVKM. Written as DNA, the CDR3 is TGTGCCAGCAGTCAGGGTGGGGGCACCAATCAGCCCCAGCATTTT. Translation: CASSQGGGTNQPQHF.

The CDR3 nucleotides are TGTGCCAGCAGTCAATTCCCAGGGACAGGAAACTACGAGCAGTACGTC. Translated, it gives CASSQFPGTGNYEQYV. The V gene is TRBV28, the J gene TRBJ2-7, with 8 bases identical to TRBD1. Germline V gene sequence: CDR1 MDHEN, CDR2 SYDVKM. J was trimmed by 3 bases and V by 5 bases; bases with no gene match: 12. The CDR3 runs to 16 residues.

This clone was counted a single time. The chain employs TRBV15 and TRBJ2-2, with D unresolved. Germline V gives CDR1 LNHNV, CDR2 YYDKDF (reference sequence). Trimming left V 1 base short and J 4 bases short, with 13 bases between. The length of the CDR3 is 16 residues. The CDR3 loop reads CATSRAGGYGTGELFF. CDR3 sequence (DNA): TGTGCCACCAGCAGAGCGGGTGGTTATGGCACCGGGGAGCTGTTTTTT.

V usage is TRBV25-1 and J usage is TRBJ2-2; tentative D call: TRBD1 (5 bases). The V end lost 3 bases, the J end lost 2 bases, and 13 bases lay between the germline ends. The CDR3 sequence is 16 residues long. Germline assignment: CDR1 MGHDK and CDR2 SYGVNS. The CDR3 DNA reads TGTGCCAGCAGTGACGCCCAAAGGGGAAACACCGGGGAGCTGTTTTTT. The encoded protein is CASSDAQRGNTGELFF.

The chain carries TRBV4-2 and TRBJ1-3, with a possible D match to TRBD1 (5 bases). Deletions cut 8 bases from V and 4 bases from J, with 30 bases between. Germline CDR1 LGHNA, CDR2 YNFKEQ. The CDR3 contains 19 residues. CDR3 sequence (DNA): TGTGCCAGCGCCGTTTGTAGCCCCGGAAAGGGCAGGGCCGGAAACACCATATATTTT. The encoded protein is CASAVCSPGKGRAGNTIYF.

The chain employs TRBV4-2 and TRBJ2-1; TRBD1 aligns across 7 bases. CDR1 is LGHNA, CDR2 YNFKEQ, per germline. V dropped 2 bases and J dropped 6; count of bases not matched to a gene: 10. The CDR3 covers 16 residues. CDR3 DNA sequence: TGTGCCAGCAGCCAACTTCTTCCGGGACAGCGCAATGAGCAGTTCTTC. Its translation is CASSQLLPGQRNEQFF.